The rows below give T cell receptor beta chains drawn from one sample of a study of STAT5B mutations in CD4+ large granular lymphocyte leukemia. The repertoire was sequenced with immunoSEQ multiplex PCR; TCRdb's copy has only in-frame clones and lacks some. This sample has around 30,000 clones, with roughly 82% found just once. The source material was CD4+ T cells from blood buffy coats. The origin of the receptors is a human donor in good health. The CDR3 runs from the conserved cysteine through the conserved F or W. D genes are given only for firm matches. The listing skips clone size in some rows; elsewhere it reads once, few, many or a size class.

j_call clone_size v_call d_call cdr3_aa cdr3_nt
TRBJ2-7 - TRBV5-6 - CASSLGPQRGEQYF TGTGCCAGCAGCTTGGGCCCCCAGAGGGGCGAGCAGTACTTC
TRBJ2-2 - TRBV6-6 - CASSFSYPTNTGELFF TGTGCCAGCAGTTTCAGTTACCCAACGAACACCGGGGAGCTGTTTTTT
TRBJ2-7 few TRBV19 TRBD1 CASSADRRSYEQYF TGTGCCAGTAGTGCGGACAGGCGCTCCTACGAGCAGTACTTC
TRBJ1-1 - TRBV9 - CASSVGTNTEAFF TGTGCCAGCAGCGTAGGGACGAACACTGAAGCTTTCTTT
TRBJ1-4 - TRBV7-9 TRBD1 CASSLALRGTGNEKLFF TGTGCCAGCAGCTTAGCGTTAAGAGGGACAGGGAATGAAAAACTGTTTTTT
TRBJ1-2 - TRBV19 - CASSTPVATANYGYTF TGTGCCAGTAGTACCCCGGTGGCTACAGCTAACTATGGCTACACCTTC
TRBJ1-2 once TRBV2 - CASSFRDIGYGYTF TGTGCCAGCAGCTTCCGGGACATCGGCTATGGCTACACCTTC
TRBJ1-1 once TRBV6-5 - CASSFLPIGNTEAFF TGTGCCAGCAGTTTTCTCCCCATCGGTAACACTGAAGCTTTCTTT
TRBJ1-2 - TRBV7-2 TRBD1 CASSLAGGRGYTF TGTGCCAGCAGCTTAGCAGGGGGCCGTGGCTACACCTTC
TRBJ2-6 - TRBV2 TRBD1 CARDRVEIVPSGANVLTF TGTGCCAGGGACAGGGTGGAGATAGTACCCTCTGGGGCCAACGTCCTGACTTTC
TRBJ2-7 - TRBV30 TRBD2 CAWASGTSGEPYEQYF TGTGCCTGGGCGTCGGGGACTAGCGGGGAACCATACGAGCAGTACTTC
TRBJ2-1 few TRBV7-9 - CASSFIDEQFF TGTGCCAGCAGCTTTATCGATGAGCAGTTCTTC
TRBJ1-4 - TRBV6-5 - CASSYTGGQGNEKLFF TGTGCCAGCAGTTACACGGGGGGCCAGGGTAATGAAAAACTGTTTTTT
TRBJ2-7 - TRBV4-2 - CASSQELTRYEGSYEQYF TGTGCCAGCAGCCAAGAGTTGACAAGGTACGAGGGGTCCTACGAGCAGTACTTC
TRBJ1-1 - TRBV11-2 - CASSVDSNTEAFF TGTGCCAGCAGCGTGGACAGCAACACTGAAGCTTTCTTT
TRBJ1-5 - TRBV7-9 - CASSPDGGLSNQPQHF TGTGCCAGCAGCCCTGATGGCGGACTTAGCAATCAGCCCCAGCATTTT
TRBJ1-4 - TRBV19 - CASSTPGLDEKLFF TGTGCCAGTAGTACCCCCGGACTGGATGAAAAACTGTTTTTT
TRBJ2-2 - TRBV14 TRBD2 CASSQELAGTGELFF TGTGCCAGCAGCCAAGAGCTAGCGGGGACCGGGGAGCTGTTTTTT
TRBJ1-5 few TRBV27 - CASSSGDNQPQHF TGTGCCAGCAGTTCCGGGGACAATCAGCCCCAGCATTTT
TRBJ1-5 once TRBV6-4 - CASSETGSNQPQHF TGTGCCAGCAGTGAGACCGGGAGCAATCAGCCCCAGCATTTT
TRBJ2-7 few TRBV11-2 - CASSLDHSSYEQYF TGTGCCAGCAGCTTAGATCACAGCTCCTACGAGCAGTACTTC
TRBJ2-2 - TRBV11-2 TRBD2 CASSGLAGANTGELFF TGTGCCAGCAGCGGTCTAGCGGGGGCGAACACCGGGGAGCTGTTTTTT
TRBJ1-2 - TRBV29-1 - CSVGRTSGYTF TGCAGCGTTGGTCGGACGTCCGGCTACACCTTC
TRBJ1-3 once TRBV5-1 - CASSLGQTNSGNTIYF TGCGCCAGCAGCTTGGGCCAGACCAACTCTGGAAACACCATATATTTT
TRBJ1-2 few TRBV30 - CAWSRRRTNYGYTF TGTGCCTGGAGTCGGCGACGGACTAACTATGGCTACACCTTC
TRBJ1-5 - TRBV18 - CASSPEGSGPQHF TGTGCCAGCTCACCAGAGGGGTCAGGGCCCCAGCATTTT
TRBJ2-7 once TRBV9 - CASSVGYSRDEQYF TGTGCCAGCAGCGTAGGGTACTCGCGTGACGAGCAGTACTTC
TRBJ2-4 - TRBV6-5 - CASSQLPVDGNIQYF TGTGCCAGCAGTCAGTTACCGGTAGACGGAAACATTCAGTACTTC
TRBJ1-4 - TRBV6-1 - CASSDRGEKLFF TGTGCCAGCAGTGATAGAGGAGAAAAACTGTTTTTT
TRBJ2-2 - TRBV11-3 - CASSYRGGTGELFF TGTGCCAGCAGCTACAGAGGTGGAACCGGGGAGCTGTTTTTT
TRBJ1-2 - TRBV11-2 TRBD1 CASSLDGTAYGYTF TGTGCCAGCAGCTTAGATGGGACAGCCTATGGCTACACCTTC
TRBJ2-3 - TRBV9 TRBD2 CASSVGTSGTDTQYF TGTGCCAGCAGCGTAGGAACTAGCGGCACAGATACGCAGTATTTT
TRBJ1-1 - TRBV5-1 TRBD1 CASSVDPGQAMNTEAFF TGCGCCAGCAGCGTGGACCCCGGACAGGCGATGAACACTGAAGCTTTCTTT
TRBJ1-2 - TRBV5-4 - CASSQGVGAGPGYTF TGTGCCAGCAGCCAAGGGGTGGGCGCCGGGCCCGGCTACACCTTC
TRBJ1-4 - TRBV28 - CASSLTILGGMNEKLFF TGTGCCAGCAGTCTTACAATTCTGGGGGGAATGAATGAAAAACTGTTTTTT
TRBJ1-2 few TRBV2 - CASSRDYGYTF TGTGCCAGCAGCCGGGACTATGGCTACACCTTC
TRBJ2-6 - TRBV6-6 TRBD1 CASSYQGAAGANVLTF TGTGCCAGCAGTTACCAGGGGGCAGCTGGGGCCAACGTCCTGACTTTC
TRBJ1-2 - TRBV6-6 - CASSYSRDTGYTF TGTGCCAGCAGTTACTCCCGGGACACCGGCTACACCTTC
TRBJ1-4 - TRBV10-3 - CAISSQEREKLFF TGTGCCATCAGTAGCCAGGAGAGGGAAAAACTGTTTTTT
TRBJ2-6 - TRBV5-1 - CASSLDQGSGANVLTF TGCGCCAGCAGCTTGGACCAGGGGTCTGGGGCCAACGTCCTGACTTTC
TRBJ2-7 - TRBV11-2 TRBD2 CASSPGGESEQYF TGTGCCAGCAGCCCCGGGGGGGAATCCGAGCAGTACTTC
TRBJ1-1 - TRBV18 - CASSSDGGNTEAFF TGTGCCAGCTCATCGGACGGGGGGAACACTGAAGCTTTCTTT
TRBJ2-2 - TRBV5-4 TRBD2 CASSLRGGGGSTGELFF TGTGCCAGCAGCTTGCGAGGTGGGGGGGGAAGCACCGGGGAGCTGTTTTTT
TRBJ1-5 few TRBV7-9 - CASSLGTSGNQPQHF TGTGCCAGCAGCTTAGGTACGTCGGGGAATCAGCCCCAGCATTTT